This is a list of T cell receptor beta chains from one sample in a study of CD8 T cells in ankylosing spondylitis. Each CDR3 protein is one row after TCRdb ran MiXCR on the 5' RACE reads. The table shows about 100,000 distinct CDR3 sequences, with roughly 8.3% occurring only once. Sequencing was performed on blood, either unsorted or a sorted T cell fraction (not recorded which). The receptor set was obtained from a male donor with ankylosing spondylitis or in good health (not recorded which). The CDR3 runs from the conserved cysteine through the conserved F or W. The order of the fields is CDR3 length, clone size, V gene, J gene, D gene, CDR3 DNA, CDR3 protein. D genes are given only for firm matches. Clone size, where shown, is once, few, many, or a class for clones that have expanded.

len: 12; abundance: many; v_gene: TRBV12-3/TRBV12-4; j_gene: TRBJ2-2; d_gene: NA; CDR3nt: TGTGCCAGCAGTTTACTAACCGGGGAGCTGTTTTTT; CDR3aa: CASSLLTGELFF
len: 13; abundance: many; v_gene: TRBV15; j_gene: TRBJ2-7; d_gene: NA; CDR3nt: TGTGCCACCAGCTTGCTGGGATCCTACGAGCAGTACTTC; CDR3aa: CATSLLGSYEQYF
len: 13; abundance: many; v_gene: TRBV12-3/TRBV12-4; j_gene: TRBJ2-1; d_gene: TRBD2; CDR3nt: TGTGCCAGCAGTCGGACTAGCGACAATGAGCAGTTCTTC; CDR3aa: CASSRTSDNEQFF
len: 13; abundance: many; v_gene: TRBV12-3/TRBV12-4; j_gene: TRBJ1-1; d_gene: NA; CDR3nt: TGTGCCAGCGGGGTCAGGGTGAACACTGAAGCTTTCTTT; CDR3aa: CASGVRVNTEAFF
len: 16; abundance: few; v_gene: TRBV10-3; j_gene: TRBJ2-7; d_gene: TRBD1; CDR3nt: TGTGCCATCAGTGAGGCGGAGACAGGGTTCTCCTACGAGCAGTACTTC; CDR3aa: CAISEAETGFSYEQYF
len: 17; abundance: many; v_gene: TRBV18; j_gene: TRBJ2-2; d_gene: NA; CDR3nt: TGTGCCAGCTCACCACCAGTAGAACTACCGAACACCGGGGAGCTGTTTTTT; CDR3aa: CASSPPVELPNTGELFF
len: 16; abundance: many; v_gene: TRBV9; j_gene: TRBJ2-1; d_gene: NA; CDR3nt: TGTGCCAGCAGCGTAGCCGAGGACGAACTACAAGGTGAGCAGTTCTTC; CDR3aa: CASSVAEDELQGEQFF
len: 16; abundance: many; v_gene: TRBV5-1; j_gene: TRBJ2-2; d_gene: TRBD2; CDR3nt: TGCGCCAGCAGCCCCAGCGGGAGGCAAATCGCCGGGGAGCTGTTTTTT; CDR3aa: CASSPSGRQIAGELFF
len: 13; abundance: many; v_gene: TRBV19; j_gene: TRBJ2-7; d_gene: NA; CDR3nt: TGTGCCAGTAGTACCGGGCCCTTCTACGAGCAGTACTTC; CDR3aa: CASSTGPFYEQYF
len: 12; abundance: many; v_gene: TRBV7-8; j_gene: TRBJ2-2; d_gene: NA; CDR3nt: TGTGCCAGCAGACAGAACACCGGGGAGCTGTTTTTT; CDR3aa: CASRQNTGELFF
len: 13; abundance: NA; v_gene: TRBV12-3/TRBV12-4; j_gene: TRBJ2-7; d_gene: NA; CDR3nt: TGTGCCAGCAGTTTCGCGGCGGTCTGGGAGCAGTACTTC; CDR3aa: CASSFAAVWEQYF
len: 22; abundance: many; v_gene: TRBV5-3; j_gene: TRBJ2-3; d_gene: TRBD1; CDR3nt: TGTGCCAGAAGGCGTCCCGGGACAGGGGTCGGGGGGTCTACCCCGGGCACAGATACGCAGTATTTT; CDR3aa: CARRRPGTGVGGSTPGTDTQYF
len: 13; abundance: many; v_gene: TRBV12-3/TRBV12-4; j_gene: TRBJ1-2; d_gene: NA; CDR3nt: TGTGCCAGCAGCCCCGGGAGGGATTATGGCTACACCTTC; CDR3aa: CASSPGRDYGYTF
len: 16; abundance: many; v_gene: TRBV5-5; j_gene: TRBJ2-3; d_gene: NA; CDR3nt: TGTGCCAGCAGCCGTTGGGGCAGCGGGAGCACAGATACGCAGTATTTT; CDR3aa: CASSRWGSGSTDTQYF
len: 13; abundance: many; v_gene: TRBV4-1; j_gene: TRBJ2-7; d_gene: NA; CDR3nt: TGCGCCAGCAGCCAACATACTAGATCGGAGCAGTACTTC; CDR3aa: CASSQHTRSEQYF
len: 15; abundance: many; v_gene: TRBV7-2; j_gene: TRBJ2-5; d_gene: NA; CDR3nt: TGTGCCAGCAGCTTTAGGGACTCTGGGTGGGAGACCCAGTACTTC; CDR3aa: CASSFRDSGWETQYF
len: 15; abundance: many; v_gene: TRBV29-1; j_gene: TRBJ2-1; d_gene: TRBD2; CDR3nt: TGCAGCGTTGATCGCAGGACTAGCGGGATATATGAGCAGTTCTTC; CDR3aa: CSVDRRTSGIYEQFF
len: 16; abundance: NA; v_gene: TRBV5-5; j_gene: TRBJ1-4; d_gene: NA; CDR3nt: TGTGCCAGCAGACTTGCAAGCCGCGCAACTAATGAAAAACTGTTTTTT; CDR3aa: CASRLASRATNEKLFF
len: 14; abundance: many; v_gene: TRBV29-1; j_gene: TRBJ1-2; d_gene: NA; CDR3nt: TGCAGCGTTGAAGTGATGGGGGGAGGCTATGGCTACACCTTC; CDR3aa: CSVEVMGGGYGYTF
len: 15; abundance: NA; v_gene: TRBV6-1; j_gene: TRBJ1-4; d_gene: TRBD1; CDR3nt: TGTGCCAGCAGCAGACAGGGGGCGCAGGGTGAAAAACTGTTTTTT; CDR3aa: CASSRQGAQGEKLFF
len: 13; abundance: many; v_gene: TRBV7-9; j_gene: TRBJ2-1; d_gene: NA; CDR3nt: TGTGCCAGCAGCCCCCCCCTAGCGCATGAGCAGTTCTTC; CDR3aa: CASSPPLAHEQFF
len: 14; abundance: many; v_gene: TRBV29-1; j_gene: TRBJ2-5; d_gene: NA; CDR3nt: TGCAGCGTTGTACGGGACCCCGTTCAAGAGACCCAGTACTTC; CDR3aa: CSVVRDPVQETQYF
len: 13; abundance: many; v_gene: TRBV7-8; j_gene: TRBJ2-3; d_gene: NA; CDR3nt: TGTGCCAGCAGCTTACAAGGGCCAAATACGCAGTATTTT; CDR3aa: CASSLQGPNTQYF
len: 16; abundance: many; v_gene: TRBV20-1; j_gene: TRBJ2-4; d_gene: TRBD2; CDR3nt: TGCAGTGCCACCCGGGGGGGAAAGGCTACCAAAAACATTCAGTACTTC; CDR3aa: CSATRGGKATKNIQYF
len: 14; abundance: many; v_gene: TRBV7-2; j_gene: TRBJ2-5; d_gene: TRBD2; CDR3nt: TGTGCCAGCAGAGGGAGCGGGAGTGTGGAGACCCAGTACTTC; CDR3aa: CASRGSGSVETQYF
len: 13; abundance: many; v_gene: TRBV5-1; j_gene: TRBJ2-7; d_gene: NA; CDR3nt: TGCGCCAGCAGCTTCGGCGGACGCTACGAGCAGTACTTC; CDR3aa: CASSFGGRYEQYF
len: 12; abundance: many; v_gene: TRBV30; j_gene: TRBJ2-3; d_gene: NA; CDR3nt: TGTGCCTGGAGTGAAGGGGCAGATACGCAGTATTTT; CDR3aa: CAWSEGADTQYF
len: 13; abundance: many; v_gene: TRBV7-9; j_gene: TRBJ2-1; d_gene: NA; CDR3nt: TGTGCCAGCAGCTTAGACGGTATCCCTGAGCAGTTCTTC; CDR3aa: CASSLDGIPEQFF
len: 15; abundance: many; v_gene: TRBV5-1; j_gene: TRBJ2-6; d_gene: NA; CDR3nt: TGCGCCAGCAGCTTGTTGGGTGCTGGGGCCAACGTCCTGACTTTC; CDR3aa: CASSLLGAGANVLTF
len: 13; abundance: many; v_gene: TRBV12-3/TRBV12-4; j_gene: TRBJ2-3; d_gene: TRBD2; CDR3nt: TGTGCCAGCAGCTCAGAGCGGGAGGCCCTCCGGCTCTTT; CDR3aa: CASSSEREALRLF
len: 18; abundance: many; v_gene: TRBV9; j_gene: TRBJ2-1; d_gene: TRBD1; CDR3nt: TGTGCCAGCAGCTTAAGCTCTGTAGGGACAGGGGGGGACAATGAGCAGTTCTTC; CDR3aa: CASSLSSVGTGGDNEQFF
len: 17; abundance: many; v_gene: TRBV5-1; j_gene: TRBJ2-6; d_gene: NA; CDR3nt: TGCGCCAGCCGTTTCGCGACTCGGGGTTCCGGGGCCAACGTCCTGACTTTC; CDR3aa: CASRFATRGSGANVLTF
len: 12; abundance: many; v_gene: TRBV5-1; j_gene: TRBJ2-1; d_gene: NA; CDR3nt: TGCGCCAGCAGCCGTACAACCAATGAGCAGTTCTTC; CDR3aa: CASSRTTNEQFF
len: 16; abundance: many; v_gene: TRBV27; j_gene: TRBJ2-1; d_gene: NA; CDR3nt: TGTGCCAGTCTACTGCCCCCGCGTGTAGAATACAATGAGCAGTTCTTC; CDR3aa: CASLLPPRVEYNEQFF
len: 12; abundance: many; v_gene: TRBV6-2/TRBV6-3; j_gene: TRBJ2-5; d_gene: NA; CDR3nt: TGTGCCAGCAGTTTTTCCCCGGGGACCCAGTACTTC; CDR3aa: CASSFSPGTQYF
len: 14; abundance: many; v_gene: TRBV7-2; j_gene: TRBJ2-7; d_gene: TRBD1; CDR3nt: TGTGCCAGCAGCTTACGAGGGGGCCCCTACGAGCAGTACTTC; CDR3aa: CASSLRGGPYEQYF
len: 14; abundance: many; v_gene: TRBV7-9; j_gene: TRBJ2-7; d_gene: NA; CDR3nt: TGTGCCACCTCCCGAGTAGGGACCCCTTACGAGCAGTACTTC; CDR3aa: CATSRVGTPYEQYF
len: 17; abundance: many; v_gene: TRBV11-3; j_gene: TRBJ2-1; d_gene: TRBD2; CDR3nt: TGTGCCAGCAGCTTAGGTTTTACTAGCGGGGGCTACAATGAGCAGTTCTTC; CDR3aa: CASSLGFTSGGYNEQFF
len: 15; abundance: many; v_gene: TRBV6-2/TRBV6-3; j_gene: TRBJ1-2; d_gene: NA; CDR3nt: TGTGCCAGCACCCCCCCCAGGGATTGGGGCTATGGCTACACCTTC; CDR3aa: CASTPPRDWGYGYTF
len: 13; abundance: many; v_gene: TRBV10-3; j_gene: TRBJ2-5; d_gene: NA; CDR3nt: TGTGCCATCAGTGAGTCAAGGGAAGAGACCCAGTACTTC; CDR3aa: CAISESREETQYF
len: 17; abundance: NA; v_gene: TRBV29-1; j_gene: TRBJ2-1; d_gene: TRBD2; CDR3nt: TGCAGCGTTGACGCTAGCGGGAGGGCCAGTAACTACAATGAGCAGTTCTTC; CDR3aa: CSVDASGRASNYNEQFF
len: 13; abundance: many; v_gene: TRBV20-1; j_gene: TRBJ1-2; d_gene: NA; CDR3nt: TGCAGTGCTAGCGGCGGGCTGGACTATGGCTACACCTTC; CDR3aa: CSASGGLDYGYTF
len: 16; abundance: few; v_gene: TRBV12-5; j_gene: TRBJ2-2; d_gene: TRBD2; CDR3nt: TGTGCTAGTGGTACCCAAGCGGGAAAGAACACCGGGGAGCTGTTTTTT; CDR3aa: CASGTQAGKNTGELFF
len: 13; abundance: many; v_gene: TRBV2; j_gene: TRBJ2-7; d_gene: NA; CDR3nt: TGTGCCAGCAGTGAAGGACAGACCTACGAGCAGTACTTC; CDR3aa: CASSEGQTYEQYF